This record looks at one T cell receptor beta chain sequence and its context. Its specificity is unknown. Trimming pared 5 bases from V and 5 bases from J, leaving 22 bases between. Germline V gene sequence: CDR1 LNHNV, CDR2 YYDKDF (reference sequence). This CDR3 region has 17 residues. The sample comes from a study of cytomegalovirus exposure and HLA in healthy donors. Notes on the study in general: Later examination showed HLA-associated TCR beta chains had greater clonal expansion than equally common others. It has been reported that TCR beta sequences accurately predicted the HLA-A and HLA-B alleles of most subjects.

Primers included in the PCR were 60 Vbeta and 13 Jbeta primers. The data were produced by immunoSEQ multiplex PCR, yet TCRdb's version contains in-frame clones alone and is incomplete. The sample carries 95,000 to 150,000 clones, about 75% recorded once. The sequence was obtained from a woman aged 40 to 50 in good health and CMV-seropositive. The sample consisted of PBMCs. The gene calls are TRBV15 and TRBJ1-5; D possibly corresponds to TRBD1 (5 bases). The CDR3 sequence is CATSSRGAGLGHQPQHF. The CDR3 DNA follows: TGTGCCACCAGCTCCAGAGGCGCGGGACTGGGCCATCAGCCCCAGCATTTT.